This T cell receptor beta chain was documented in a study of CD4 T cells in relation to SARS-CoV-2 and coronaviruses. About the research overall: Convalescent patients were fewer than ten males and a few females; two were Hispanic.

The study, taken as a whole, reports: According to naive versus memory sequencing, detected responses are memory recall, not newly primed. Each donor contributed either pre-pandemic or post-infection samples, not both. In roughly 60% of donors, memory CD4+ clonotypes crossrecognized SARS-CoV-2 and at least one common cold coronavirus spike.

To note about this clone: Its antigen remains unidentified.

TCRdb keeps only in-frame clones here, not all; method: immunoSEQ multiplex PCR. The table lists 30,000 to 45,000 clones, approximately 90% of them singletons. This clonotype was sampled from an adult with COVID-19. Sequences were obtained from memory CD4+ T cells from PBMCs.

The DNA for the CDR3 is TGTGCCACCAGCAGAGATTGGGGCGGCAATGAGCAGTTCTTC. It specifies CATSRDWGGNEQFF. The genes are TRBV15 and TRBJ2-1; maybe TRBD1 (5 bases). The CDR3 runs to 14 residues. Between the trimmed V and J ends, which lost 0 bases and 6 bases, there was a span of 9 bases. The germline gives CDR1 LNHNV, CDR2 YYDKDF (reference sequence).